These 18 T cell receptor beta chains came from one sample sequenced in a study of PD-L1 blockade in urothelial cancer. Repertoires were generated with immunoSEQ multiplex PCR, while TCRdb's copy carries only in-frame clones and drops some. The sample includes about 50,000 clones, less than 85% of them seen just once. Specified time point: pretreatment peripheral blood. This material consisted of PBMCs, taken around atezolizumab (anti-PD-L1) treatment. These receptors were collected from a man in his 70s with urothelial cancer.

This clone came up a few times. CDR3 DNA sequence: TGTGCCAGCAGCTTACAGGGTGCCACTGAAGCTTTCTTT. It translates to CASSLQGATEAFF. The gene calls are TRBV7-2 and TRBJ1-1; a weak D match, TRBD1 (5 bases). V was trimmed by 2 bases and J by 4 bases, leaving 8 bases between them. The V gene's germline CDR1 is SGHTA and CDR2 FQGNSA. The length of the CDR3 is 13 residues. The full variable domain, in which reference TRBV7-2 and TRBJ1-1 provide the parts outside the CDR3, is GAGVSQSPSNKVTEKGKDVELRCDPISGHTALYWYRQSLGQGLEFLIYFQGNSAPDKSGLPSDRFSAERTGGSVSTLTIQRTQQEDSAVYLCASSLQGATEAFFGQGTRLTVV.

This chain links TRBV12-5 with TRBJ2-3, with TRBD2 matching 12 bases. J was trimmed by 3 bases and V by 1 base; bases with no gene match: 2. Germline V gene lookup returns CDR1 LGHNT and CDR2 FRNRAP. This CDR3 is 16 amino acids long. The DNA of the CDR3 is TGTGCTAGTGGTTTGGGACTAGCGGGAGCAACAGATACGCAGTATTTT. As protein: CASGLGLAGATDTQYF.

The chain carries TRBV15 and TRBJ2-7; 7 bases are shared with TRBD1. Germline lookup yields CDR1 LNHNV and CDR2 YYDKDF (reference sequence). This CDR3 contains 17 residues. V gave up 0 bases and J gave up 2 bases; unmatched junction bases: 10. The DNA for the CDR3 is TGTGCCACCAGCAGAGATGGGGACAGTGGGAACCCCTACGAGCAGTACTTC. Translating it yields CATSRDGDSGNPYEQYF.

The chain carries TRBV19 and TRBJ1-5; 8 bases are shared with TRBD1. Germline V lookup: CDR1 LNHDA, CDR2 SQIVND (reference sequence). CDR3 length: 17 amino acids. With V trimmed by 5 bases and J by 0 bases, 9 bases remained unmatched. The CDR3 DNA sequence: TGTGCCAGTAGTTTCTATCAGGGGGCCCTTAGCAATCAGCCCCAGCATTTT. It encodes CASSFYQGALSNQPQHF.

V gene TRBV5-1 combines with J gene TRBJ2-3; D is ambiguous. The germline V and J ends were trimmed by 0 bases and 2 bases, with 10 bases remaining between them. CDR1 is SGHRS and CDR2 is YFSETQ in the germline V gene. The CDR3 has 15 residues. In DNA, the CDR3 is TGCGCCAGCAGCTTGGGCACAGCCGTCACAGATACGCAGTATTTT. Translation gives CASSLGTAVTDTQYF.

V is TRBV5-4 and J is TRBJ2-5; D might be TRBD2 (7 bases). The CDR3 loop spans 15 amino acids. In germline, CDR1 is SGHNT, CDR2 YYREEE (reference sequence). Trimming removed 4 bases from V and 4 bases from J, with 17 bases in between. The CDR3 region is CASSPPGGAGETQYF. The CDR3 DNA reads as TGTGCCAGCAGCCCACCGGGGGGCGCAGGAGAGACCCAGTACTTC.

V and J are TRBV11-2 and TRBJ1-2, with 7 bases lining up with TRBD1. Trimming took 4 bases from V and 1 from J; bases not matched to a gene: 15. The CDR3 contains 18 residues. The germline CDR1 and CDR2 sequences are SGHAT and FQNNGV. CDR3 DNA sequence: TGTGCCAGCAGCTCACTCCGGGACAGACAACTGATTAACTATGGCTACACCTTC. It is translated as CASSSLRDRQLINYGYTF.

This clone has a handful of counts. This chain connects TRBV2 to TRBJ1-4; D possibly corresponds to TRBD1 (5 bases). CDR1 SNHLY and CDR2 FYNNEI come from the germline V gene. The V and J ends lost 4 bases and 3 bases respectively, with 12 bases between them. This CDR3 is 15 amino acids long. As DNA, the CDR3 is TGTGCCAGCAGTGCCTCACGGGGGGCTAATGAAAAACTGTTTTTT. Translation: CASSASRGANEKLFF.

J is TRBJ2-3 and V is TRBV11-3; 9 nucleotides align to TRBD2. V lost 1 base and J lost 5; bases outside the gene matches: 4. CDR3 length equals 15 residues. Germline CDR1 is SGHNT and CDR2 is YENEEA. Here the CDR3 DNA reads TGTGCCAGCAGCTTAGGTAGCGGGAGACTAGATACGCAGTATTTT. The encoded protein is CASSLGSGRLDTQYF.

The gene calls are TRBV6-5 and TRBJ1-1, with unresolved D. From germline, CDR1 is MNHEY and CDR2 SVGAGI. V was shortened by 5 bases and J by 4 bases, with 8 bases between the two germline ends. This CDR3 has 12 amino acids. Written as DNA, the CDR3 is TGTGCCAGCAGTCGACGACTCACTGAAGCTTTCTTT. This sequence encodes CASSRRLTEAFF.

This chain connects TRBV11-2 to TRBJ1-1; D not resolved. Germline V gene lookup returns CDR1 SGHAT and CDR2 FQNNGV. Trimming took 2 bases from V and 6 from J, leaving 10 bases between them. This CDR3 is 13 amino acids long. CDR3 nucleotide sequence: TGTGCCAGCAGCTTAAGGCAGAGGGCTGAAGCTTTCTTT. Residues: CASSLRQRAEAFF.

The J gene is TRBJ2-7, the V gene TRBV5-5; tentatively, D is TRBD1 (6 bases). Germline V lookup: CDR1 SGHKS, CDR2 YYEKEE (reference sequence). CDR3 length equals 14 residues. The V and J ends lost 1 base and 3 bases respectively, with 11 bases between them. The CDR3 region has the DNA TGTGCCAGCAGCTTGCCAGGGGTTAGCTACGAGCAGTACTTC. Translation: CASSLPGVSYEQYF. Full variable domain (remainder filled in from reference TRBV5-5 and TRBJ2-7): DAGVTQSPTHLIKTRGQQVTLRCSPISGHKSVSWYQQVLGQGPQFIFQYYEKEERGRGNFPDRFSARQFPNYSSELNVNALLLGDSALYLCASSLPGVSYEQYFGPGTRLTVT.

The chain links TRBV28 to TRBJ1-4; TRBD1 matches 9 bases. The CDR3 totals 12 residues. Germline CDR1 is MDHEN and CDR2 is SYDVKM. V trimming: 6 bases; J trimming: 14 bases; junction bases outside the gene matches: 7. As DNA, the CDR3 is TGTGCCAGCAGCCCCCCGGGACAGGGCCTGTTTTTT. Its translation is CASSPPGQGLFF.

The V call is TRBV27, the J call TRBJ2-3, with 14 bases aligning to TRBD2. CDR1 is MNHEY, CDR2 SMNVEV, per germline (reference sequence). The V gene end was trimmed by 5 bases and the J gene end by 4 bases; junction bases not matched to a gene: 14. The CDR3 has 19 residues. The CDR3 spells CASSLKHPGLAGVPDTQYF. The CDR3 bases are TGTGCCAGCAGTCTTAAGCACCCGGGACTAGCGGGAGTACCAGATACGCAGTATTTT.

This chain uses TRBV10-3 with TRBJ2-7; TRBD1 matches at 8 bases. The CDR3 consists of 13 residues. V lost 7 bases and J lost 3; bases outside the gene matches: 5. CDR1 is ENHRY and CDR2 is SYGVKD in the germline V gene. The CDR3 DNA reads TGTGCCATCAATATAGGACAGGGCTACGAGCAGTACTTC. Its protein is CAINIGQGYEQYF.

The V gene is TRBV11-2, the J gene TRBJ1-5; maybe TRBD1 (5 bases). This CDR3 has 15 amino acids. V was shortened by 6 bases and J by 7 bases, with 19 bases between the two germline ends. Germline V gene sequence: CDR1 SGHAT, CDR2 FQNNGV. CDR3 in DNA: TGTGCCAGCAGTGGAGGGGCCCTGGGGCTCCAGCCCCAGCATTTT. It codes for CASSGGALGLQPQHF. The variable domain in full, with the rest retrieved from reference TRBV11-2 and TRBJ1-5, is EAGVAQSPRYKIIEKRQSVAFWCNPISGHATLYWYQQILGQGPKLLIQFQNNGVVDDSQLPKDRFSAERLKGVDSTLKIQPAKLEDSAVYLCASSGGALGLQPQHFGDGTRLSIL.

This clone was observed a single time. The chain combines TRBV5-1 with TRBJ2-5; 8 bases align to TRBD2. The CDR3 runs 19 residues. J lost 2 bases, V lost 0 bases, and 15 bases had no gene match. Germline CDR1 reads SGHRS; CDR2 reads YFSETQ. The CDR3, as DNA: TGCGCCAGCAGCTTGGGGTTAGGGCTAGCGGGCCGGGAACAAGAGACCCAGTACTTC. This translates into CASSLGLGLAGREQETQYF.

This clone was recorded only once. This rearrangement joins TRBV2 to TRBJ1-3, with TRBD1 identical over 10 bases. The V and J ends lost 6 bases and 10 bases, in that order; junction bases with no gene match: 9. The CDR3 is 14 residues long. The germline gives CDR1 SNHLY, CDR2 FYNNEI. For the CDR3, the DNA is TGTGCCAGCAGGGGGGACAGGGGATGGAGGACCATATATTTT. Translation: CASRGDRGWRTIYF.